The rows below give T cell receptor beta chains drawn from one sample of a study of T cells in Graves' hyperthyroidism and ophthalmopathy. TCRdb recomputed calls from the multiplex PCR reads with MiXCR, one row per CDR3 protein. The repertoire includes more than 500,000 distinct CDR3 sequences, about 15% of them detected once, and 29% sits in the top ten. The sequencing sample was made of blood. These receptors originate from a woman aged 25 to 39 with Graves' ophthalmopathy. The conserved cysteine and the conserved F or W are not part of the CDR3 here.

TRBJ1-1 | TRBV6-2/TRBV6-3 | ASSGWDRDADTEAF
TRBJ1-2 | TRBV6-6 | ASRTVDNYT
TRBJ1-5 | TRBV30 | AWSVRTAHMGQPQH
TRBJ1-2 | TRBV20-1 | SAPDRRYGYT
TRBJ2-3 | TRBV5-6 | ASSWTVGGISTDTQY
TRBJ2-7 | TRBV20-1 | SARVDRTYEQY
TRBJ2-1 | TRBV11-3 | ASSPQGGLYNEQF
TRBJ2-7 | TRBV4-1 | ASSQEGTGRRGRASYEQY
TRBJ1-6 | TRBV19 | ASRPGTGGNSPLH
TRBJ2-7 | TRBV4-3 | ASSQDPEGPRNEQY
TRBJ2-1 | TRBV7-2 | ASSWGHNEQF
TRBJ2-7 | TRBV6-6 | ASSYGTGAIEQY
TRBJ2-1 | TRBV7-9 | ATYGGRADEQF
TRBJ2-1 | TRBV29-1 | SVAPSGNYNEQF
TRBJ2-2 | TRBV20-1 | SARGQIAGGLANTGELF
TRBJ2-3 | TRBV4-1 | ASSQGLAGNTDTQY
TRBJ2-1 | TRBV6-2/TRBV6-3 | ASSYTKTQGLAVYNEQF
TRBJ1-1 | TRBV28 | ASSLGQAHTEAF
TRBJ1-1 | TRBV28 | ASQAGWAEAF
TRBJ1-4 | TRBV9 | ASSVTSATNEKLF
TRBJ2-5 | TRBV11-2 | ASSLGPTETQY
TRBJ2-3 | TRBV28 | ASSLVILAGRPSTDTQY
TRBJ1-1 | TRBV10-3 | AISESYRDAEAF
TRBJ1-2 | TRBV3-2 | ASSPLSRGGYGYT
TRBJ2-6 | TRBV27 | ASSLGLAGNSGANVLT
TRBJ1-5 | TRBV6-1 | ASSEAQGLQPQH
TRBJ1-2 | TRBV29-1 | SVEDRETGGAGANYGYT
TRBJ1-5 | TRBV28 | ASRPTGDSQPQH
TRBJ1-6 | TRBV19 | ASSIEGYSPLH
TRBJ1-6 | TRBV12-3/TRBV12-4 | AVAGTGPNSPLH
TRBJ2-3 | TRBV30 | AWRQEGFSSTDTQY
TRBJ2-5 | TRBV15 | ATSGGVDETQY
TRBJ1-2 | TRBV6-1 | ASSQRSLGNYGYT
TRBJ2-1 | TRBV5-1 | ASSLGASRSAYNEQF
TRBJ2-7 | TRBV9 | ASSVRAGSYEQY
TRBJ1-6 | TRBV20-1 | SASGGELENSPLH
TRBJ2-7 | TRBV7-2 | ASSSPGGGYYEQY
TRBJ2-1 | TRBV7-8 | ASSLVGVSYNEQF
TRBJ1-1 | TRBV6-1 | ASSPGPTEAF
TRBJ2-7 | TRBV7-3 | ASSRDRNYEQY
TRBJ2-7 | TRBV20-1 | SARSGLASPYEQY
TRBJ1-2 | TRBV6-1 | ASSGGQGANGYT
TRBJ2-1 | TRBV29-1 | SVEDRLEENYNEQF
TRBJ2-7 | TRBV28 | ASSLTKGAYEQY
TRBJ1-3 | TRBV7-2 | ASSSYRDGNTIY
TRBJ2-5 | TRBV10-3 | AIRTPTSGRKTQY
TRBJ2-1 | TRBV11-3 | ASSQGQGYYNEQF
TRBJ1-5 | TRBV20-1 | SVNDGYNQPQH
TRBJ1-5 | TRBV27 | ASSFGAEPQH